What follows are 27 T cell receptor beta chains derived from one specimen sequenced in a study of shared clonotypes between healthy human individuals. The protocol was immunoSEQ multiplex PCR, while the TCRdb copy is restricted to in-frame clones and leaves out a portion. Altogether roughly 1.4 million clones are present, around 98.5% being singletons, with the ten largest covering 0.3% to 0.45%. Source material: naive CD4+ T cells sorted from blood. Subset in this sample: CD45RA+ positively selected. The receptors originated from a man younger than 40 in good health.

The genes are TRBV7-2 and TRBJ2-1; D unresolved. Looked up from germline, CDR1 is SGHTA and CDR2 is FQGNSA. Trimming cost V 0 bases and J 5 bases, with 11 bases left between them. There are 15 residues in the CDR3. CDR3 in amino acids: CASSLAWNINNEQFF. The CDR3 DNA reads TGTGCCAGCAGCTTAGCCTGGAACATAAACAATGAGCAGTTCTTC. The variable domain in full, with the rest retrieved from reference TRBV7-2 and TRBJ2-1, is GAGVSQSPSNKVTEKGKDVELRCDPISGHTALYWYRQSLGQGLEFLIYFQGNSAPDKSGLPSDRFSAERTGGSVSTLTIQRTQQEDSAVYLCASSLAWNINNEQFFGPGTRLTVL.

The table lists this clone with a count of one. The CDR3 sequence: CASSARSGLPSYEQYF. The CDR3 nucleotides read TGCGCCAGCAGCGCCCGCTCAGGGCTCCCCTCCTACGAGCAGTACTTC. The V and J genes are TRBV10-1 and TRBJ2-7, with a tentative D call TRBD1 (5 bases). CDR1 and CDR2 (germline): WNHNN, SYGVQD (reference sequence). The CDR3 consists of 16 residues. The V end lost 6 bases, the J end lost 0 bases, and 18 bases lay between the germline ends.

The chain employs TRBV27 and TRBJ2-5; 13 nucleotides line up with TRBD2. With V trimmed by 6 bases and J by 5 bases, 12 bases remained unmatched. Per germline, CDR1 MNHEY and CDR2 SMNVEV (reference sequence). The CDR3 extends over 17 amino acids. CDR3 protein: CASRALGLAGVLETQYF. As DNA, the CDR3 is TGTGCCAGCAGGGCCCTCGGACTAGCGGGAGTATTGGAGACCCAGTACTTC.

The J gene is TRBJ2-7, the V gene TRBV23-1; TRBD1 matches 8 bases. TRBV23-1 is an ORF for which the function is uncertain. V was clipped by 0 bases and J by 1 base; unmatched bases: 20. The CDR3 totals 21 residues. CDR3 DNA: TGCGCCAGCAGTCAATCGTGGGGCCTACGCCCGGGACAGGAGCGGTCCTACGAGCAGTACTTC. This sequence encodes CASSQSWGLRPGQERSYEQYF.

This clone was counted once. This rearrangement joins TRBV28 to TRBJ2-5, with D unresolved. This CDR3 contains 18 residues. Trimming removed 5 bases from V and 3 bases from J, with 25 bases in between. Germline V lookup: CDR1 MDHEN, CDR2 SYDVKM. CDR3 residues: CASSPTTVWTELKETQYF. In DNA form, the CDR3 reads TGTGCCAGCAGTCCAACGACGGTATGGACCGAACTTAAAGAGACCCAGTACTTC.

V and J are TRBV5-1 and TRBJ2-2; perhaps D is TRBD1 or TRBD2 (5 bases each). Deletions cut 7 bases from V and 4 bases from J, with 26 bases between. From germline, CDR1 is SGHRS and CDR2 YFSETQ. This CDR3 is built from 18 residues. CDR3 in DNA: TGCGCCAGCCTTACCGTGGACAAGGCAGGACTCTTCACCGGGGAGCTGTTTTTT. Encoded protein: CASLTVDKAGLFTGELFF.

This chain connects TRBV28 to TRBJ1-4; D perhaps matches TRBD1 (5 bases). CDR1 and CDR2 (germline): MDHEN, SYDVKM. V shed 2 bases and J shed 0 bases, with 10 bases lying between them. The length of the CDR3 is 16 residues. CDR3 bases: TGTGCCAGCAGTTTAAGCGACAGAGCAACTAATGAAAAACTGTTTTTT. This sequence encodes CASSLSDRATNEKLFF.

V usage is TRBV9 and J usage is TRBJ2-1, with D uncertain. Trimming left V 3 bases short and J 7 bases short, with 14 bases between. The germline V gene has CDR1 SGDLS and CDR2 YYNGEE. The CDR3 sequence is 14 residues long. CDR3 in DNA: TGTGCCAGCAGCGCACTACGACCCGAAAATGAGCAGTTCTTC. It is translated as CASSALRPENEQFF.

V usage is TRBV18 and J usage is TRBJ1-2; D perhaps matches TRBD1 (5 bases). The CDR3 totals 15 residues. The germline V gene encodes CDR1 KGHSH and CDR2 LQKENI. The V end lost 6 bases, the J end lost 8 bases, and 22 bases lay between the germline ends. The chain's CDR3 is CASSLWGVQDGGYTF. The CDR3 DNA reads TGTGCCAGCTCGCTTTGGGGGGTCCAGGACGGAGGCTACACCTTC.

V and J are TRBV5-1 and TRBJ1-2; 7 bases fit TRBD1. From germline, CDR1 is SGHRS and CDR2 YFSETQ. Trimming took 5 bases from V and 6 from J; bases not matched to a gene: 13. This CDR3 has 15 residues. The chain's CDR3 is CASRHSPGTENGYTF. CDR3 nucleotide sequence: TGCGCCAGCAGACACTCCCCCGGGACAGAGAATGGCTACACCTTC.

The chain combines TRBV4-3 with TRBJ2-1; weak D call: TRBD2 (6 bases). The V gene lost 0 bases and the J gene lost 2 bases, with 11 bases spanning the gap. Germline CDR1 and CDR2: LGHNA and YSLEER. The length of the CDR3 is 16 residues. Written as DNA, the CDR3 is TGCGCCAGCAGCCAAGAGTGGCGGGACCCCTACAATGAGCAGTTCTTC. This codes for CASSQEWRDPYNEQFF.

The V call is TRBV4-1, the J call TRBJ1-4; 11 positions agree with TRBD1. CDR1 MGHRA and CDR2 YSYEKL come from the germline V gene. There are 15 residues in the CDR3. V lost 5 bases and J lost 6; bases outside the gene matches: 5. The CDR3 sequence: CASSDQGQGDEKLFF. The CDR3 DNA is TGCGCCAGCAGCGACCAGGGACAGGGGGATGAAAAACTGTTTTTT.

The V call is TRBV9, the J call TRBJ1-4; no clear D gene. The CDR3 loop spans 15 amino acids. Per the germline V gene, CDR1 is SGDLS and CDR2 is YYNGEE. V lost 0 bases and J lost 5, with 11 bases in between. The CDR3 DNA is TGTGCCAGCAGCGTAGCCCCTTCGGGGAATGAAAAACTGTTTTTT. This gives the protein CASSVAPSGNEKLFF.

This chain links TRBV10-3 with TRBJ1-1, with 8 bases that match TRBD1. After removal of 4 bases from V and 1 base from J, the junction contained 2 bases not matched to a gene. Per the germline V gene, CDR1 is ENHRY and CDR2 is SYGVKD. The CDR3 consists of 14 residues. The CDR3 loop is CAISGGQENTEAFF. In nucleotides, the CDR3 is TGTGCCATCAGTGGGGGACAGGAGAACACTGAAGCTTTCTTT.

The rearrangement uses TRBV7-2 and TRBJ2-1; a possible D gene is TRBD2 (6 bases). With 0 bases removed from V and 4 bases from J, the gap between germline ends came to 10 bases. Germline V gene data show CDR1 as SGHTA and CDR2 as FQGNSA. The CDR3 extends over 15 amino acids. CDR3 nucleotide sequence: TGTGCCAGCAGCTTAGCCGTCGGGACTTACAATGAGCAGTTCTTC. This encodes CASSLAVGTYNEQFF. Complete variable domain (other parts from reference TRBV7-2 and TRBJ2-1): GAGVSQSPSNKVTEKGKDVELRCDPISGHTALYWYRQSLGQGLEFLIYFQGNSAPDKSGLPSDRFSAERTGGSVSTLTIQRTQQEDSAVYLCASSLAVGTYNEQFFGPGTRLTVL.

This rearrangement joins TRBV2 to TRBJ2-3, with 8 bases identical to TRBD1. The length of the CDR3 is 15 residues. V dropped 7 bases and J dropped 13; count of bases not matched to a gene: 19. The germline V gene encodes CDR1 SNHLY and CDR2 FYNNEI. CDR3 sequence: CASKAGGARQALEYF. As DNA, the CDR3 is TGTGCCAGCAAGGCAGGGGGCGCAAGACAGGCTCTCGAGTATTTT.

The chain combines TRBV19 with TRBJ1-4; D is uncertain. V was clipped by 10 bases and J by 8 bases, with 14 bases between them. Germline CDR1 LNHDA, CDR2 SQIVND (reference sequence). The CDR3 spans 12 residues. The CDR3 here is CATTGAGEKLFF. The CDR3 DNA follows: TGTGCCACCACCGGAGCGGGCGAAAAACTGTTTTTT.

The chain carries TRBV18 and TRBJ2-3; D tentatively reads TRBD1 or TRBD2 (5 bases each). CDR1 is KGHSH, CDR2 LQKENI, per germline. CDR3 length: 16 amino acids. Trimming left V 3 bases short and J 0 bases short, with 13 bases between. The CDR3 is CASSPLRGTSTDTQYF. Here the CDR3 DNA reads TGTGCCAGCTCACCTCTGAGGGGTACAAGCACAGATACGCAGTATTTT.

This sequence joins TRBV28 and TRBJ2-1; 9 bases align to TRBD1. V lost 5 bases to trimming and J lost 7 bases; unmatched junction nucleotides: 6. CDR1 and CDR2 from the germline V gene are MDHEN and SYDVKM. The CDR3 runs to 14 residues. For the CDR3, the DNA is TGTGCCAGCAGTCCGGACAGGGGTGGTAATGAGCAGTTCTTC. Protein sequence: CASSPDRGGNEQFF.

This chain connects TRBV28 to TRBJ2-1; D is ambiguous. V was shortened by 6 bases and J by 2 bases, with 14 bases between the two germline ends. The CDR3 contains 15 residues. From germline, CDR1 is MDHEN and CDR2 SYDVKM. The DNA for the CDR3 is TGTGCCAGCAGGCCCGGAGCATCCCCCTACAATGAGCAGTTCTTC. This sequence encodes CASRPGASPYNEQFF.

The J gene is TRBJ1-5, the V gene TRBV7-9, with D tentatively TRBD1 (5 bases). V was cut by 4 bases and J by 5 bases, with 9 bases left in between. The CDR3 loop spans 13 amino acids. Germline V CDR1 and CDR2: SEHNR, FQNEAQ (reference sequence). Here the CDR3 reads CASSSLRDQPQHF. CDR3 sequence (DNA): TGTGCCAGCAGCTCCCTCAGGGATCAGCCCCAGCATTTT.

V gene TRBV4-3 combines with J gene TRBJ1-4; a possible D gene is TRBD1 (5 bases). V lost 4 bases, J lost 4 bases, and 13 bases lay in between. Germline V gives CDR1 LGHNA, CDR2 YSLEER. CDR3 length: 15 residues. This CDR3 reads CASSLNGGINEKLFF. Here the CDR3 DNA reads TGCGCCAGCAGCCTTAATGGGGGGATTAATGAAAAACTGTTTTTT.

This CDR3 is CATSRDVLHEQFF. In nucleotides, the CDR3 is TGTGCCACCAGCAGGGATGTTCTCCATGAGCAGTTCTTC. The chain has TRBV15 and TRBJ2-1, with D hard to call. Trimming took off 3 bases at V and 8 bases at J, with 11 bases between the two ends. The CDR3 length is 13 residues. Germline assignment: CDR1 LNHNV and CDR2 YYDKDF (reference sequence).

The sample holds one count of this clone. The V call is TRBV28, the J call TRBJ2-7; 8 bases are shared with TRBD2. The trim removed 6 bases at V and 4 bases at J, leaving 11 bases unmatched. From germline, CDR1 is MDHEN and CDR2 SYDVKM. CDR3 length: 15 residues. CDR3 nucleotide sequence: TGTGCCAGCAGCCCCGGGGGACTAGGGAGGTACGAGCAGTACTTC. It encodes CASSPGGLGRYEQYF.

The chain couples TRBV11-2 to TRBJ2-7; TRBD2 matches at 12 bases. With V trimmed by 1 base and J by 4 bases, 2 bases remained unmatched. The CDR3 consists of 15 residues. Germline V gene sequence: CDR1 SGHAT, CDR2 FQNNGV. CDR3 coding DNA: TGTGCCAGCAGCTTAGTGACTAGCGGGAGATACGAGCAGTACTTC. Its translation: CASSLVTSGRYEQYF. Full variable domain (missing parts from reference TRBV11-2 and TRBJ2-7): EAGVAQSPRYKIIEKRQSVAFWCNPISGHATLYWYQQILGQGPKLLIQFQNNGVVDDSQLPKDRFSAERLKGVDSTLKIQPAKLEDSAVYLCASSLVTSGRYEQYFGPGTRLTVT.

This clone has only one observation. The chain couples TRBV5-5 to TRBJ2-7; a weak D match, TRBD2 (5 bases). V lost 6 bases, J lost 4 bases, and 8 bases lay in between. The CDR3 is 11 amino acids. CDR1 SGHKS and CDR2 YYEKEE come from the germline V gene (reference sequence). CDR3: CASIRGYEQYF. The CDR3 coding sequence is TGTGCCAGCATTCGGGGATACGAGCAGTACTTC. Together with reference TRBV5-5 and TRBJ2-7, the CDR3 gives the full variable domain: DAGVTQSPTHLIKTRGQQVTLRCSPISGHKSVSWYQQVLGQGPQFIFQYYEKEERGRGNFPDRFSARQFPNYSSELNVNALLLGDSALYLCASIRGYEQYFGPGTRLTVT.

This sequence joins TRBV5-1 and TRBJ2-7, with D perhaps matching TRBD1 or TRBD2 (5 bases each). Between the trimmed V and J ends, which lost 6 bases and 1 base, there was a span of 11 bases. The CDR3 length is 13 residues. Per the germline V gene, CDR1 is SGHRS and CDR2 is YFSETQ. The CDR3 reads CASNRDGSYEQYF. The CDR3 bases are TGCGCCAGCAATCGGGACGGGTCCTACGAGCAGTACTTC.